This is a list of T cell receptor beta chains from one sample in a study of T cells in Graves' hyperthyroidism and ophthalmopathy. Each CDR3 protein gets one entry after TCRdb re-called the multiplex PCR reads with MiXCR. Of about 530,000 distinct CDR3 sequences in the sample, 17% were seen once. The sample consisted of blood. The receptors originated from a woman younger than 30 with Graves' ophthalmopathy. Both conserved end residues are part of each CDR3. Fields, in order: D gene, J gene, V gene, CDR3 protein. A D gene is named only where the DNA matches it firmly.

d_call: .
j_call: TRBJ1-4
v_call: TRBV28
cdr3_aa: CASSLRPGHLGEKLFF

d_call: .
j_call: TRBJ1-1
v_call: TRBV12-3/TRBV12-4
cdr3_aa: CAGSSPRIRTEAFF

d_call: .
j_call: TRBJ1-4
v_call: TRBV6-1
cdr3_aa: CASKGTRTATNEKLFF

d_call: TRBD2
j_call: TRBJ2-7
v_call: TRBV10-3
cdr3_aa: CATREEDNYEQYF

d_call: TRBD2
j_call: TRBJ2-1
v_call: TRBV7-9
cdr3_aa: CASTSPTSGRDYNEQFF

d_call: .
j_call: TRBJ2-6
v_call: TRBV15
cdr3_aa: CATSTREPGANVLTF

d_call: TRBD1
j_call: TRBJ1-2
v_call: TRBV30
cdr3_aa: CAWSEGTGGYGYTF

d_call: TRBD2
j_call: TRBJ2-3
v_call: TRBV20-1
cdr3_aa: CSATRLAGGTDTQYF

d_call: .
j_call: TRBJ1-2
v_call: TRBV7-9
cdr3_aa: CASSYLRRGPGGVNYGYTF

d_call: .
j_call: TRBJ1-3
v_call: TRBV4-1
cdr3_aa: CASSQVAGGNTIYF

d_call: .
j_call: TRBJ1-1
v_call: TRBV19
cdr3_aa: CASSFGSGWNTEAFF

d_call: .
j_call: TRBJ1-1
v_call: TRBV28
cdr3_aa: CASSLAAANTEAFF

d_call: TRBD2
j_call: TRBJ2-7
v_call: TRBV4-1
cdr3_aa: CASSQVLAGAPIYEQYF

d_call: TRBD2
j_call: TRBJ2-7
v_call: TRBV28
cdr3_aa: CASRSFAGAYEQYF

d_call: .
j_call: TRBJ1-1
v_call: TRBV6-2/TRBV6-3
cdr3_aa: CASSYTGIGTEAFF

d_call: .
j_call: TRBJ1-1
v_call: TRBV29-1
cdr3_aa: CSVARRQPMNTEAFF

d_call: .
j_call: TRBJ1-1
v_call: TRBV12-3/TRBV12-4
cdr3_aa: CASSYSLWGGDNTEAFF

d_call: TRBD2
j_call: TRBJ2-1
v_call: TRBV4-2
cdr3_aa: CASSQAIAGESYNEQFF

d_call: TRBD2
j_call: TRBJ2-1
v_call: TRBV7-2
cdr3_aa: CASSPAASGGRNEQFF

d_call: .
j_call: TRBJ2-2
v_call: TRBV11-1
cdr3_aa: CASSYGRGTNTGELFF